This T cell receptor beta chain is drawn from a study of T-cell memory formation after mild COVID-19. The V gene's germline CDR1 is SNHLY and CDR2 FYNNEI. The CDR3 length is 14 residues. V lost 5 bases, J lost 0 bases, and 11 bases lay in between. In the case of this clonotype: Its specificity is unknown.

Study conclusions and caveats: The study found balanced CD4/CD8 in clones contracting day 15 to 85 and a CD4+ lean in later expanders. Mainly CM and EM harbored the contracting CD4+ clones; mainly EMRA harbored the CD8+ ones.

Researchers used 5'RACE with constant-segment primers to make TCR alpha and TCR beta cDNA libraries that carry sample barcodes and UMIs. One entry per CDR3 protein results from TCRdb running MiXCR on the 5' RACE reads. The repertoire holds 100,000 to 150,000 distinct CDR3 sequences, about a sixth seen once, with approximately 15% in the top ten. The TCR comes from an adult woman who had mild COVID-19 (a few samples of this study predate the infection). Cell type and time point are not known. Sample: PBMCs or a T cell subset sorted from them (not recorded which). The rearrangement joins TRBV2 to TRBJ2-7; D is perhaps TRBD1 (6 bases). DNA for the CDR3: TGTGCCAGCAGTTTCCGGGACAACTCCTACGAGCAGTACTTC. This encodes CASSFRDNSYEQYF.